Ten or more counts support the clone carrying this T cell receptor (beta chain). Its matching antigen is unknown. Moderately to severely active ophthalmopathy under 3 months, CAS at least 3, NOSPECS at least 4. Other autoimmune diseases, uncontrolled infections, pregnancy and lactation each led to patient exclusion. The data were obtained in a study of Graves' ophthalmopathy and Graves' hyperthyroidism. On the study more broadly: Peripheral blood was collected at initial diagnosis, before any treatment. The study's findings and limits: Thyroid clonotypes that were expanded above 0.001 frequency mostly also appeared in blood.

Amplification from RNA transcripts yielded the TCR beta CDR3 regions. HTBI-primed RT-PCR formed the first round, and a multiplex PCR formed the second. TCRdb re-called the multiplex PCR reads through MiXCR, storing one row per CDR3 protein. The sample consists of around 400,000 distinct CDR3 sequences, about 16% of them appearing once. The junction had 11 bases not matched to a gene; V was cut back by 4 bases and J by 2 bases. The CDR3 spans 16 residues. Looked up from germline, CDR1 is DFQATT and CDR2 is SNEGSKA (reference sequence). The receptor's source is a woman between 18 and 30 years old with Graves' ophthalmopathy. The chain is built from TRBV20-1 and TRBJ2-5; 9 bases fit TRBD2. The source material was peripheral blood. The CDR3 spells CSATRLAAMGQETQYF. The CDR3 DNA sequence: TGCAGTGCTACCAGACTAGCGGCTATGGGGCAAGAGACCCAGTACTTC.